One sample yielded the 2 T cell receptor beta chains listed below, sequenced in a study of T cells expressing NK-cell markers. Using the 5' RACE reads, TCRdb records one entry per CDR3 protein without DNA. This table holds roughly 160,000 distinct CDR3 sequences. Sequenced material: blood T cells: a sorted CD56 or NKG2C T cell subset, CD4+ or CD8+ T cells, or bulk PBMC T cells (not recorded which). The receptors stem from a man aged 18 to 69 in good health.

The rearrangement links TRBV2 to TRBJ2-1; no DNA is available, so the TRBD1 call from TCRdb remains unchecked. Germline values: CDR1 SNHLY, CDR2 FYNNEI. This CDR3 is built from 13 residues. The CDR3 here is CASRGTGEEEQFF. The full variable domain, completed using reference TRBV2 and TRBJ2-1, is EPEVTQTPSHQVTQMGQEVILRCVPISNHLYFYWYRQILGQKVEFLVSFYNNEISEKSEIFDDQFSVERPDGSNFTLKIRSTKLEDSAMYFCASRGTGEEEQFFGPGTRLTVL.

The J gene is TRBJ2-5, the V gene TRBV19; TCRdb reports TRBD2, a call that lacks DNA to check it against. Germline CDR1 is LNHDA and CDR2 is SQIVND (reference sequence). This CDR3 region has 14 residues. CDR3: CASSPKRAWETQYF.